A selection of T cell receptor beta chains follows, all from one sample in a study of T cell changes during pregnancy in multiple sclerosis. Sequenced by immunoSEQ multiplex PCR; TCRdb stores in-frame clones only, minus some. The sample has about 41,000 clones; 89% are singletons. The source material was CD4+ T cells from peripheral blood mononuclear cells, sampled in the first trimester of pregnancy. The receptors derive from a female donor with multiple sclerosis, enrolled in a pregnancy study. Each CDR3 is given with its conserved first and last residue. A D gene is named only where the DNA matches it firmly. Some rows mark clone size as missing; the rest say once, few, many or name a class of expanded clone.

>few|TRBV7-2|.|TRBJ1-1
CASGPRVTEAFF
TGTGCCAGCGGACCCAGGGTCACTGAAGCTTTCTTT
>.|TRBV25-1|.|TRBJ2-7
CASSEVSAGLYEQYF
TGTGCCAGCAGTGAAGTTTCGGCAGGACTCTACGAGCAGTACTTC
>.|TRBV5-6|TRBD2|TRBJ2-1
CASSQAGALGNEQFF
TGTGCCAGCAGCCAAGCGGGAGCATTGGGCAATGAGCAGTTCTTC
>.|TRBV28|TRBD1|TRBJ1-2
CASSAGQGLGGYTF
TGTGCCAGCAGCGCTGGACAGGGGTTGGGTGGCTACACCTTC
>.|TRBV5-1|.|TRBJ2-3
CASSLIGSTDTQYF
TGCGCCAGCAGCTTGATCGGGAGCACAGATACGCAGTATTTT
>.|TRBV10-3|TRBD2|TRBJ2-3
CAIKGLGSTDTQYF
TGTGCCATCAAGGGACTAGGGAGCACAGATACGCAGTATTTT
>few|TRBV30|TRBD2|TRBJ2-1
CAWSASGRGSYNEQFF
TGTGCCTGGAGTGCTAGCGGGAGGGGCTCCTACAATGAGCAGTTCTTC
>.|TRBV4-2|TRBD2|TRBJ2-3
CASSQDETGTSGSVDTQYF
TGTGCCAGCAGCCAAGATGAGACCGGGACTAGCGGGAGCGTAGATACGCAGTATTTT
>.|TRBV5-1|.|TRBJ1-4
CASSLSAPGAEKLFF
TGCGCCAGCAGCTTGTCGGCCCCTGGGGCCGAAAAACTGTTTTTT
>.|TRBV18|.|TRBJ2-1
CASSPGSPEQFF
TGTGCCAGCTCACCGGGGAGCCCTGAGCAGTTCTTC
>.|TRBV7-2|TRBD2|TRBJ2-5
CASSFSGRRETQYF
TGTGCCAGCAGCTTTAGCGGGAGAAGAGAGACCCAGTACTTC
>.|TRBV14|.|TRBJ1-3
CASSQEVLTSGNTIYF
TGTGCCAGCAGCCAAGAGGTGCTAACCTCTGGAAACACCATATATTTT
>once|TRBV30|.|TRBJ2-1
CAWFSGGGEQFF
TGTGCCTGGTTTAGCGGAGGTGGTGAGCAGTTCTTC
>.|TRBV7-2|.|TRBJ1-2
CASTLGDRPNYGYTF
TGTGCCAGCACCCTTGGTGACAGGCCTAACTATGGCTACACCTTC
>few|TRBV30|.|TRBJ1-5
CAWSVGTWARGSNQPQHF
TGTGCCTGGAGTGTGGGGACATGGGCAAGGGGGAGCAATCAGCCCCAGCATTTT
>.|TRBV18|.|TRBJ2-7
CASSLGLSYEQYF
TGTGCCAGCTCATTGGGACTTTCCTACGAGCAGTACTTC
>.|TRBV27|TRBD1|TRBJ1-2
CASSTRDRTGYTF
TGTGCCAGCAGTACGAGGGACAGAACCGGCTACACCTTC
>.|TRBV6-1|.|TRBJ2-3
CASSGRGEGRTSTDTQYF
TGTGCCAGCAGTGGGAGGGGTGAGGGTCGTACTAGCACAGATACGCAGTATTTT
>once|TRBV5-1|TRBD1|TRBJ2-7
CASSRTGTGDPYEQYF
TGCGCCAGCAGCAGAACAGGGACAGGAGACCCCTACGAGCAGTACTTC
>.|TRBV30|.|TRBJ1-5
CAWSGGGTLSEPQHF
TGTGCCTGGAGTGGGGGGGGGACTCTATCTGAGCCCCAGCATTTT
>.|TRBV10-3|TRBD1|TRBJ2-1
CASNSGQGANEQFF
TGTGCCTCCAATTCCGGACAGGGGGCGAATGAGCAGTTCTTC
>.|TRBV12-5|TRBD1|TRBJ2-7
CASGLAAPGTGYSEQYF
TGTGCTAGTGGTTTGGCCGCTCCCGGGACAGGGTACTCCGAGCAGTACTTC
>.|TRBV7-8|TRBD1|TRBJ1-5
CASSPNGQGFNQPQHF
TGTGCCAGCAGCCCTAACGGACAGGGGTTTAATCAGCCCCAGCATTTT
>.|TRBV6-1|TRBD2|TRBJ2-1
CASRSLAGSDEQFF
TGTGCCAGCAGGTCCCTAGCGGGAAGCGATGAGCAGTTCTTC
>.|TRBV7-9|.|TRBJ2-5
CASSFHLIGGMGKETQYF
TGTGCCAGCAGCTTCCATCTGATTGGCGGGATGGGGAAAGAGACCCAGTACTTC
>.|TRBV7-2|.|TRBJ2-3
CASSLGQRESDTQYF
TGTGCCAGCAGCTTAGGGCAACGGGAATCGGATACGCAGTATTTT
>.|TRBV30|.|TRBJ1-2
CAWSVYGQGIGYTF
TGTGCCTGGAGTGTATATGGTCAGGGGATTGGCTACACCTTC
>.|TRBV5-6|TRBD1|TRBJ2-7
CASSFVGQGAYEQYF
TGTGCCAGCAGCTTCGTCGGACAGGGGGCTTACGAGCAGTACTTC
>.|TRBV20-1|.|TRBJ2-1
CSALYNEQFF
TGCAGTGCTTTATACAATGAGCAGTTCTTC
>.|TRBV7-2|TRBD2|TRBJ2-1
CASSLLGTTFSEQFF
TGTGCCAGCAGCTTACTCGGGACTACCTTTTCTGAGCAGTTCTTC
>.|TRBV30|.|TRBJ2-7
CAWSIRLTQGYEQYF
TGTGCCTGGAGTATCCGGTTGACTCAGGGCTACGAGCAGTACTTC